Shown below are 9 T cell receptor beta chains from a single sample sequenced in a study of regulatory T cells in long-lasting Graves disease. HTBI primers from iRepertoire and Arm-PCR of CDR3 regions yielded the TCR beta libraries. TCRdb ran MiXCR on the multiplex PCR reads and lists one entry per CDR3 protein. The sample lists roughly 610,000 distinct CDR3 sequences; approximately 16% were seen once. As for time point: newly diagnosed GD, antithyroid drugs for less than 3 months. PBMC-extracted RNA yielded the TCR library. In addition, the sample was reused for a study of T cells in Graves' hyperthyroidism and ophthalmopathy.

The source was peripheral blood mononuclear cells (PBMCs), collected at new diagnosis, from a patient treated with antithyroid drugs. Receptors were obtained from a man between 18 and 29 years old with Graves disease.

This clonotype has more than one count but fewer than ten. J is TRBJ2-1 and V is TRBV7-9; 7 bases match TRBD1. Trimming took 5 bases from V and 0 from J; bases not matched to a gene: 7. Germline lookup yields CDR1 SEHNR and CDR2 FQNEAQ (reference sequence). This CDR3 region has 16 residues. The CDR3 nucleotides are TGTGCCAGCAGCACGCTATGGGACAGCTCCTACAATGAGCAGTTCTTC. It yields the protein CASSTLWDSSYNEQFF.

In nucleotides, the CDR3 is TGTGCCTGGAACCCGGGACCCCCAACAAACACTGAAGCTTTCTTT. Encoded protein: CAWNPGPPTNTEAFF. The chain joins TRBV30 to TRBJ1-1; possibly TRBD1 for D (5 bases). V was pared by 4 bases and J by 2 bases, with 17 bases between. The CDR3 sequence is 15 residues long. The V gene's germline CDR1 is GTSNPN and CDR2 SVGIG (reference sequence).

The table lists this clonotype with many counts. The CDR3 region has the DNA TGTGCCAGTGGGGGGACTAGCGGCTACGAGCAGTACTTC. Amino acid sequence: CASGGTSGYEQYF. This chain connects TRBV7-9 to TRBJ2-7, with 11 positions matching TRBD2. V dropped 9 bases and J dropped 3; count of bases not matched to a gene: 4. The CDR3 is 13 amino acids. CDR1 and CDR2 (germline): SEHNR, FQNEAQ (reference sequence).

This clonotype was counted many times. The V and J genes are TRBV27 and TRBJ2-7; D may be TRBD2 (5 bases). The germline gives CDR1 MNHEY, CDR2 SMNVEV (reference sequence). V lost 8 bases and J 0 bases, leaving 11 bases between the germline ends. The CDR3 totals 13 residues. CDR3 nucleotides: TGTGCCAGCTGGACTGTGAACTCCTACGAGCAGTACTTC. This sequence encodes CASWTVNSYEQYF.

The table lists this clonotype with many counts. The DNA for the CDR3 is TGTGCCAGCAGCTCCGTGGACGGGACTAGCAACGAGCAGTACTTC. This codes for CASSSVDGTSNEQYF. The chain combines TRBV7-9 with TRBJ2-7; 9 positions match TRBD2. This CDR3 is built from 15 residues. V was pared by 4 bases and J by 5 bases, with 9 bases of the junction left unmatched. Per germline, CDR1 SEHNR and CDR2 FQNEAQ (reference sequence). Filled out from reference TRBV7-9 and TRBJ2-7, the complete variable domain reads DTGVSQNPRHKITKRGQNVTFRCDPISEHNRLYWYRQTLGQGPEFLTYFQNEAQLEKSRLLSDRFSAERPKGSFSTLEIQRTEQGDSAMYLCASSSVDGTSNEQYFGPGTRLTVT.

Many counts were recorded for this clonotype. This chain joins TRBV12-3 or TRBV12-4 and TRBJ2-7, with TRBD1 matching 9 bases. Trimming removed 3 bases from V and 3 bases from J; junction bases left unmatched: 9. CDR3 length equals 16 residues. This chain's CDR3 is CASSFPSDRGIYEQYF. The DNA of the CDR3 is TGTGCCAGCAGTTTTCCAAGCGACAGGGGGATCTACGAGCAGTACTTC.

The chain has TRBV6-2 or TRBV6-3 and TRBJ2-1; 8 nucleotides align to TRBD2. This CDR3 has 17 amino acids. CDR1 is MNHEY, CDR2 SVGEGT, per germline. Trimming cost V 5 bases and J 7 bases; bases outside gene matches: 16. The CDR3 here is CASSEWVASGSSNEQFF. The CDR3 DNA is TGTGCCAGCAGTGAATGGGTGGCGAGCGGGAGTAGTAATGAGCAGTTCTTC.

This clonotype was seen a handful of times. The V call is TRBV25-1, the J call TRBJ2-3, with D uncertain. Germline CDR1 is MGHDK and CDR2 is SYGVNS. V gave up 0 bases and J gave up 3 bases, with 7 bases separating them. CDR3 length: 14 amino acids. The DNA of the CDR3 is TGTGCCAGCAGTGAATACCCTCTAACAGATACGCAGTATTTT. It specifies CASSEYPLTDTQYF. Supplemented by reference TRBV25-1 and TRBJ2-3, the full variable domain reads EADIYQTPRYLVIGTGKKITLECSQTMGHDKMYWYQQDPGMELHLIHYSYGVNSTEKGDLSSESTVSRIRTEHFPLTLESARPSHTSQYLCASSEYPLTDTQYFGPGTRLTVL.

There are a few counts of this clonotype. The chain uses TRBV30 and TRBJ2-3; 9 positions match TRBD1. The germline V gene has CDR1 GTSNPN and CDR2 SVGIG (reference sequence). Trimming at V came to 2 bases and at J to 4 bases, leaving 7 bases not matched to a gene. This CDR3 has 15 residues. The CDR3 nucleotides are TGTGCCTGGAGTCCCGGGACAGGGTACGCAGATACGCAGTATTTT. Protein: CAWSPGTGYADTQYF.